This TCR beta chain was identified during a study of a mutant IDH1 vaccine in newly diagnosed glioma. A word on this clone: Its antigen is as yet unknown.

Time point described: week 23, last vaccination. The content of each vaccine dose was 300 ug of mutant IDH1 20-mer peptide, and topical imiquimod accompanied it. TCRdb's table, derived via immunoSEQ multiplex PCR, lists solely in-frame clones and lacks some. The sample consists of about 65,000 clones, about 85% of them appearing once. Study-level points and caveats: Vaccine-induced immune responses occurred in 90% to 95% of patients.

V lost 4 bases and J lost 2, with 7 bases in between. CDR1 and CDR2 (germline): SGHRS, YFSETQ. The CDR3 sequence is 12 residues long. The chain joins TRBV5-1 to TRBJ2-7, with D possibly TRBD1 on 5 matching bases. The source is a man aged 30 to 39 with glioma. This material consisted of PBMCs, taken from a glioma patient whose treatment included an IDH1 peptide vaccine. For the CDR3, the DNA is TGCGCCAGCAGCCCGGACACCTACGAGCAGTACTTC. Protein product: CASSPDTYEQYF.